These 15 T cell receptor beta chains came from one sample sequenced in a study of T cell responses to AZD1222 COVID-19 vaccine. The table came from immunoSEQ multiplex PCR; TCRdb's copy has only in-frame clones and leaves some out. Found here are about 88,000 clones, under 95% of them singletons; the top ten hold 5% to 6.5%. Sequenced material: peripheral blood, taken on day 0 of AZD1222 vaccination. These receptors all come from an adult in good health.

The rearrangement joins TRBV11-1 to TRBJ2-1; 10 bases map to TRBD2. The V gene end was trimmed by 5 bases and the J gene end by 3 bases; junction bases not matched to a gene: 4. In germline, CDR1 is SGHAT, CDR2 FQDESV (reference sequence). The CDR3 loop spans 15 amino acids. The CDR3, as DNA: TGTGCCAGCAGCACGTTAGCGGGAGGCTACAATGAGCAGTTCTTC. It encodes CASSTLAGGYNEQFF. The full variable domain, with the rest looked up from reference TRBV11-1 and TRBJ2-1, is EAEVAQSPRYKITEKSQAVAFWCDPISGHATLYWYRQILGQGPELLVQFQDESVVDDSQLPKDRFSAERLKGVDSTLKIQPAELGDSAMYLCASSTLAGGYNEQFFGPGTRLTVL.

In the case of this clone: A far bigger clonotype differs at one base, so this is likely a read error. This chain uses TRBV13 with TRBJ1-1, with D hard to call. With 6 bases removed from V and 1 base from J, the gap between germline ends came to 6 bases. The CDR3 runs 12 residues. Looked up from germline, CDR1 is PRHDT and CDR2 is FYEKMQ (reference sequence). In nucleotides, the CDR3 is TGTGCCAGCAGGGCCGGGAACACTGAAGCTTTCTTT. Translating it yields CASRAGNTEAFF.

The chain is built from TRBV5-4 and TRBJ1-5, with TRBD1 matching over 7 bases. Trimming removed 3 bases from V and 3 bases from J; junction bases left unmatched: 6. The CDR3 length is 15 residues. From germline, CDR1 is SGHNT and CDR2 YYREEE (reference sequence). As DNA, the CDR3 is TGTGCCAGCAGCTCGCAGGGGGGCGACAATCAGCCCCAGCATTTT. Protein: CASSSQGGDNQPQHF.

This sequence joins TRBV28 and TRBJ2-1, with a possible D match to TRBD1 (6 bases). V was pared by 6 bases and J by 2 bases, with 17 bases between. CDR3 length: 16 amino acids. Germline-derived CDR1 and CDR2 are MDHEN and SYDVKM. The CDR3 region has the DNA TGTGCCAGCAGCCCCCGTACCGGGACACCCTACAATGAGCAGTTCTTC. This translates into CASSPRTGTPYNEQFF.

The genes are TRBV9 and TRBJ2-5; D not certain. V gave up 4 bases and J gave up 5 bases, with 12 bases separating them. CDR3 length equals 13 residues. Germline-derived CDR1 and CDR2 are SGDLS and YYNGEE. CDR3 coding DNA: TGTGCCAGCAGCCCCACCCTCCATGAGACCCAGTACTTC. Translated: CASSPTLHETQYF. Using reference TRBV9 and TRBJ2-5 for the parts outside the CDR3, the full variable domain is DSGVTQTPKHLITATGQRVTLRCSPRSGDLSVYWYQQSLDQGLQFLIQYYNGEERAKGNILERFSAQQFPDLHSELNLSSLELGDSALYFCASSPTLHETQYFGPGTRLLVL.

CDR3 sequence: CASSVVPTGGDEQFF. The CDR3 DNA reads TGTGCCAGCAGCGTAGTTCCGACCGGGGGCGATGAGCAGTTCTTC. The V gene is TRBV9, the J gene TRBJ2-1; the D gene could be TRBD1 or TRBD2 (6 bases each). This CDR3 is 15 amino acids long. Germline V lookup: CDR1 SGDLS, CDR2 YYNGEE. Deletions cut 0 bases from V and 8 bases from J, with 15 bases between.

On this clone itself: The junction and the germline gene differ at one end; a read error may be behind it. The chain is built from TRBV30 and TRBJ2-7; D is unclear. Germline CDR1 GTSNPN, CDR2 SVGIG (reference sequence). The CDR3 is 11 amino acids. CDR3 protein: CAWSVSHEQYF. Here the CDR3 DNA reads TGTGCCTGGAGTGTCTCCCACGAGCAGTACTTC.

V gene TRBV28 combines with J gene TRBJ1-4; 11 nucleotides line up with TRBD1. The CDR3 totals 14 residues. Losses at the gene ends were 5 bases for V and 6 bases for J; bases not matched to a gene: 2. The germline V gene encodes CDR1 MDHEN and CDR2 SYDVKM. The CDR3 loop reads CASSAGQGDEKLFF. CDR3 nucleotides: TGTGCCAGCAGTGCGGGACAGGGGGATGAAAAACTGTTTTTT.

This rearrangement joins TRBV7-6 to TRBJ2-1; 7 bases agree with TRBD1. V dropped 5 bases and J dropped 4; count of bases not matched to a gene: 8. CDR1 SGHVS and CDR2 FNYEAQ come from the germline V gene. CDR3 length: 15 amino acids. CDR3 loop: CASSRYRGIYNEQFF. The DNA for the CDR3 is TGTGCCAGCAGCCGCTACAGGGGAATATACAATGAGCAGTTCTTC.

The chain links TRBV5-6 to TRBJ1-6; D ambiguous. Trimming cost V 0 bases and J 10 bases, with 11 bases left between them. From germline, CDR1 is SGHDT and CDR2 YYEEEE. The CDR3 consists of 14 residues. The CDR3 region has the DNA TGTGCCAGCAGCTTGGTGCCGCCTGGGTCACCCCTCCACTTT. The encoded protein is CASSLVPPGSPLHF.

The J gene is TRBJ2-1, the V gene TRBV27; D unresolved. In germline, CDR1 is MNHEY, CDR2 SMNVEV (reference sequence). The V end lost 8 bases, the J end lost 3 bases, and 11 bases lay between the germline ends. The CDR3 covers 13 residues. The DNA of the CDR3 is TGTGCCAGCGCCCGACTGGGCTACAATGAGCAGTTCTTC. Translation: CASARLGYNEQFF.

This chain connects TRBV9 to TRBJ2-3, with 8 bases lining up with TRBD2. The CDR3 consists of 16 residues. Looked up from germline, CDR1 is SGDLS and CDR2 is YYNGEE. Trimming cost V 0 bases and J 2 bases; bases outside gene matches: 5. Here the CDR3 DNA reads TGTGCCAGCAGCGTAGGAATAGCGGGGCCCACAGATACGCAGTATTTT. As protein: CASSVGIAGPTDTQYF.

The chain carries TRBV5-1 and TRBJ2-7; TRBD1 aligns across 10 bases. V trimming: 4 bases; J trimming: 2 bases; junction bases outside the gene matches: 6. Germline CDR1 is SGHRS and CDR2 is YFSETQ. The CDR3 loop spans 15 amino acids. The DNA for the CDR3 is TGCGCCAGCAGCCCAGGGACAGGGGAAACCTACGAGCAGTACTTC. It yields the protein CASSPGTGETYEQYF.

The CDR3: CASSPISGVQPQHF. The CDR3 DNA follows: TGTGCCAGCAGTCCTATCTCCGGGGTGCAGCCCCAGCATTTT. This rearrangement joins TRBV28 to TRBJ1-5, with D hard to call. From germline, CDR1 is MDHEN and CDR2 SYDVKM. V was cut by 5 bases and J by 7 bases, with 15 bases left in between. This CDR3 region has 14 residues.

The CDR3 DNA reads TGTGCCTTGCCCGGGACTAGCGGTTACAATGAGCAGTTCTTC. This gives the protein CALPGTSGYNEQFF. V is TRBV7-9 and J is TRBJ2-1, with 11 positions matching TRBD2. The CDR3 is 14 residues long. J gave up 4 bases and V 11 bases, and 7 bases lay outside the gene matches. CDR1 and CDR2 from the germline V gene are SEHNR and FQNEAQ (reference sequence).